This TCR beta chain is from a study of regulatory T cells in long-lasting Graves disease. Whole-study findings and limits: Newly diagnosed patients had higher TCR diversity than persistent Graves' patients did. Study of thyroid tissue was not done, with only peripheral blood studied. TRBV28, TRBJ1-2 and TRBJ2-5 were segments that persistent disease favored.

Combining iRepertoire HTBI primers with Arm-PCR of CDR3 regions, the authors built TCR beta libraries. TCRdb re-called the multiplex PCR reads through MiXCR, storing one row per CDR3 protein. This sample has 600,000 to 800,000 distinct CDR3 sequences, with around 32% found just once. Noted time point: persistent/refractory GD, antithyroid drugs over 5 years with positive TRAb. Extracted PBMC RNA gave rise to the TCR library. Germline V gene data show CDR1 as SGHVS and CDR2 as FNYEAQ. J lost 5 bases, V lost 5 bases, and 15 bases had no gene match. CDR3 length: 18 residues. With respect to this clonotype: Its antigen is unknown.

This TCR derives from a female donor with Graves disease. The rearrangement joins TRBV7-6 to TRBJ2-7; 13 bases agree with TRBD2. The sample consisted of peripheral blood mononuclear cells (PBMCs), taken when the disease was refractory, from a patient treated with antithyroid drugs. Written as DNA, the CDR3 is TGTGCCAGCAGCCCATTTGGACTAGCGGGAGAAGCGAAGAACGAGCAGTACTTC. Translating it yields CASSPFGLAGEAKNEQYF.